These 4 T cell receptor beta chains were all obtained from the same sample, sequenced in a study of blood T cells in healthy people across ages. Primed by a sample-barcoded 5' primer and a J-beta primer mix, a second PCR proceeded for roughly 7 to 12 cycles. TCRdb recomputed calls from the 5' RACE reads with MiXCR, one row per CDR3 protein. Of over 1,500,000 distinct CDR3 sequences listed, around 42% are singletons. The sequenced sample was blood. The receptors originated from a human donor in good health.

The genes are TRBV20-1 and TRBJ2-1, with D possibly TRBD2 on 6 matching bases. The CDR3 is 16 amino acids. V was pared by 6 bases and J by 8 bases, with 26 bases between. CDR1 and CDR2 from the germline V gene are DFQATT and SNEGSKA (reference sequence). The CDR3 reads CSASDEGAAWGDEQFF. CDR3 DNA: TGCAGTGCCTCGGACGAAGGGGCCGCGTGGGGGGATGAGCAGTTCTTC.

V is TRBV4-3 and J is TRBJ2-7; possible D gene TRBD1, 5 bases. The CDR3 is made up of 17 amino acids. V dropped 0 bases and J dropped 7 bases, with 22 bases sitting between them. Germline CDR1 is LGHNA and CDR2 is YSLEER. The CDR3 DNA follows: TGCGCCAGCAGCCAAGATCAGTTGGGCCAGGGTGACAATGAGCAGTACTTC. Residues: CASSQDQLGQGDNEQYF.

Here the CDR3 DNA reads TGTGCCAGCAGCTTTGGTTTCTCTGGGGCCAACGTCCTGACTTTC. It codes for CASSFGFSGANVLTF. The chain links TRBV7-6 to TRBJ2-6; D gene ambiguous. V gave up 3 bases and J gave up 0 bases, with 6 bases separating them. CDR1 SGHVS and CDR2 FNYEAQ come from the germline V gene. The CDR3 runs to 15 residues.

The chain combines TRBV10-3 with TRBJ1-5; no definite D call. Trimming took 10 bases from V and 2 from J, leaving 18 bases between them. The CDR3 length is 15 residues. From germline, CDR1 is ENHRY and CDR2 SYGVKD. CDR3 amino acids: CATGSSGIGNQPQHF. The CDR3 DNA is TGTGCCACCGGGAGCAGCGGGATTGGCAATCAGCCCCAGCATTTT.